This T cell receptor beta chain is drawn from a study of T cells in Graves' hyperthyroidism and ophthalmopathy. Study-wide findings and caveats: Appearing also in blood were most of the thyroid clonotypes expanded above 0.001. A model of 13 V-J pairs discriminated ophthalmopathy from stable hyperthyroidism.

Clinical symptoms, serum thyroxine and TRAb, thyroid ultrasound and orbital computed tomography together formed the diagnostic basis. In the case of this clonotype: Antigen unknown.

This CDR3 is built from 15 residues. V was cut by 1 base and J by 4 bases, with 11 bases left in between. The germline V gene has CDR1 SGHDN and CDR2 FVKESK. TCR beta CDR3 regions were amplified from RNA transcripts. During a first-round RT-PCR of the TCR CDR3, the HTBI primer set was used. TCRdb recomputed calls from the multiplex PCR reads with MiXCR, one row per CDR3 protein. The data show 500,000 to 800,000 distinct CDR3 sequences, just under 45% seen once. The receptor was isolated from an adult man with Graves' disease, either hyperthyroidism or ophthalmopathy (not recorded which). The sample comprised peripheral blood or thyroid tissue (not recorded which). The V gene is TRBV14, the J gene TRBJ1-3, with no clear D. The CDR3 region is CASSQAVTGGNTIYF. As DNA, the CDR3 is TGTGCCAGCAGCCAAGCCGTTACGGGAGGAAACACCATATATTTT.